This TCR beta chain came from a study of technical replicates of blood from several donors. TCRdb keeps only in-frame clones here, not all; method: immunoSEQ multiplex PCR. The data contain just over 55,000 clones, about 93% of them singletons. Germline CDR1 and CDR2: MNHEY and SVGAGI. This CDR3 has 14 amino acids. Trimming removed 0 bases at V and 7 bases at J, with 13 bases between. Source material: PBMCs. V usage is TRBV6-5 and J usage is TRBJ2-7; D unresolved. The clonotype comes from a human donor in good health. Some clones in this sample may be carry-over from other donors' samples. CDR3: CASSYSESLLEQYF. CDR3 in DNA: TGTGCCAGCAGTTACTCCGAGAGTTTGTTAGAGCAGTACTTC.